Listed below are T cell receptor beta chains from one sample, sequenced in a study of beta chain features in type 1 diabetes. Method: immunoSEQ multiplex PCR; TCRdb's copy keeps in-frame clones and lacks some. The sample carries 250,000 or so clones, 55% to 70% recorded once. Sequencing used naive CD4+ T cells from blood. The receptors were gathered from a man under 40 in good health. Each CDR3 is given with its conserved first and last residue. A D gene is named only where the DNA matches it firmly. Clone size appears in some rows only: once, few, many, or a class for an expanded clone.

TRBJ2-3 TRBV15 . . TGTGCCACCAGCAGACCGGGGGGCCAAGATACGCAGTATTTT CATSRPGGQDTQYF
TRBJ2-3 TRBV7-2 . . TGTGCCAGCAGCTCTGGGGAGCGGAGGAATACGCAGTATTTT CASSSGERRNTQYF
TRBJ2-5 TRBV10-3 . TRBD1 TGTGCCATCAGTTTCCGCATAGTCGGACAGGTTGAGACCCAGTACTTC CAISFRIVGQVETQYF
TRBJ1-5 TRBV6-5 . . TGTGCCAGCTCGGGGCCGGGCGGTCAGCCCCAGCATTTT CASSGPGGQPQHF
TRBJ1-2 TRBV30 . TRBD1 TGTGCCTGGAACCCCGGGACAGGGATTTATGGCTACACCTTC CAWNPGTGIYGYTF
TRBJ2-4 TRBV30 few . TGTGCCTGGAGTGCACCAAACATTCAGTACTTC CAWSAPNIQYF
TRBJ2-3 TRBV6-5 . . TGTGCCACCTCTGGTGGCAGGGTAGCAGATACGCAGTATTTT CATSGGRVADTQYF
TRBJ1-3 TRBV30 . . TGTGCCTGGAGTGACAGGGTGTCAGGAAACACCATATATTTT CAWSDRVSGNTIYF
TRBJ2-1 TRBV2 few TRBD2 TGTGCCAGCAGTGGAAGGACTAGCGGAGTCTACAATGAGCAGTTCTTC CASSGRTSGVYNEQFF
TRBJ2-3 TRBV9 . TRBD2 TGTGCCAGCAGCGTGAGAGCGGGAGTCCCAGATACGCAGTATTTT CASSVRAGVPDTQYF
TRBJ2-3 TRBV7-2 . . TGTGCCAGCAGCTTTCTTACAGATACGCAGTATTTT CASSFLTDTQYF
TRBJ2-3 TRBV30 . . TGTGCCTGGAGTACCCGTGGAGTAGTATCAGATACGCAGTATTTT CAWSTRGVVSDTQYF
TRBJ2-3 TRBV30 . . TGTGCCTGGAGCCTTTTTACAGATACGCAGTATTTT CAWSLFTDTQYF
TRBJ2-7 TRBV4-3 . . TGCGCCAGCAGCCAAGAAAGGCAGTACGAGCAGTACTTC CASSQERQYEQYF
TRBJ2-5 TRBV29-1 . . TGCAGCGCCCAGGGGGGGGAAGAGACCCAGTACTTC CSAQGGEETQYF
TRBJ2-5 TRBV29-1 few TRBD1 TGCAGCGTTCGGACAGGGGAAGAGACCCAGTACTTC CSVRTGEETQYF
TRBJ1-2 TRBV29-1 . . TGCAGCGTTGAAATGGCAGCCCAAGGGAGTGGCTACACCTTC CSVEMAAQGSGYTF
TRBJ2-7 TRBV7-9 . . TGTGCCAGCAGCTTAATGACAGCCTACGAGCAGTACTTC CASSLMTAYEQYF
TRBJ2-3 TRBV9 . . TGTGCCAGCAGCGTAGGGAGGGCCACAGATACGCAGTATTTT CASSVGRATDTQYF
TRBJ2-5 TRBV6-5 . TRBD2 TGTGCCAGCAGTCCCCGACTAGCGGGAGAAGAGACCCAGTACTTC CASSPRLAGEETQYF
TRBJ1-5 TRBV18 . TRBD1 TGTGCCAGCTCACCACAGGGGGCTAGCAATCAGCCCCAGCATTTT CASSPQGASNQPQHF
TRBJ2-1 TRBV20-1 once . TGCAGTGCTCCTCGGGGGGAGCAGTTCTTC CSAPRGEQFF
TRBJ2-1 TRBV15 . TRBD2 TGTGCCACCAGCAGAACGACCGGGACTAGCGCCAATGAGCAGTTCTTC CATSRTTGTSANEQFF
TRBJ2-3 TRBV6-5 . TRBD2 TGTGCCAGCAGTTACTCCGGGACTAGCGGTGGGGATACGCAGTATTTT CASSYSGTSGGDTQYF
TRBJ2-3 TRBV9 . TRBD1 TGTGCCAGCAGCCCACGGACAGGGGCGAGCACAGATACGCAGTATTTT CASSPRTGASTDTQYF
TRBJ2-7 TRBV15 . TRBD1 TGTGCCACCAGCTCCCAGGGGGATGAGCAGTACTTC CATSSQGDEQYF
TRBJ1-1 TRBV18 . . TGTGCCAGCTCACAGGCCCCTCCGGGGTCTGAAGCTTTCTTT CASSQAPPGSEAFF
TRBJ2-7 TRBV30 . . TGTGCCTGGAGTGTCGGGCCTGGCCCCTACGAGCAGTACTTC CAWSVGPGPYEQYF
TRBJ1-6 TRBV10-3 few TRBD1 TGTGCCATCAGTGGGACAGGGGATAATTCACCCCTCCACTTT CAISGTGDNSPLHF
TRBJ2-5 TRBV7-9 . . TGTGCCAGCAGCTTAGCGTCATTGAGCCAAGAGACCCAGTACTTC CASSLASLSQETQYF
TRBJ2-5 TRBV30 . . TGTGCCTGGAGTGTAACGGTCCAAGAGACCCAGTACTTC CAWSVTVQETQYF
TRBJ2-1 TRBV28 . TRBD2 TGTGCCAGCAGTTTGGGGGCGGGAGGGTCCTACAATGAGCAGTTCTTC CASSLGAGGSYNEQFF
TRBJ2-4 TRBV15 . . TGTGCCACCAGCAGCAGTTGGGGCAAAAACATTCAGTACTTC CATSSSWGKNIQYF
TRBJ2-7 TRBV7-2 once TRBD1 TGTGCCAGCAGCAGCGACAGGGGGCCCTACGAGCAGTACTTC CASSSDRGPYEQYF
TRBJ2-5 TRBV30 . TRBD1 TGTGCCTGGAGTCCAGGGGGACCCCAGGGTCGGTACTTC CAWSPGGPQGRYF
TRBJ2-7 TRBV29-1 . . TGCAGCGTTGAGGGGAGCTACGAGCAGTACTTC CSVEGSYEQYF
TRBJ2-7 TRBV30 few . TGTGCCTGGAGCCAGGAGACCAGGGGTAAGCAGTACTTC CAWSQETRGKQYF
TRBJ2-5 TRBV10-3 . TRBD1 TGTGCCATCAGATCGGACAGGAACCAAGAGACCCAGTACTTC CAIRSDRNQETQYF
TRBJ2-7 TRBV30 few . TGTGCCTGGAGTGTACTAGGCAGCTCCTACGAGCAGTACTTC CAWSVLGSSYEQYF
TRBJ2-7 TRBV29-1 . . TGCAGCGTTGAAGATGAAAGAAGCTACGAGCAGTACTTC CSVEDERSYEQYF
TRBJ1-6 TRBV30 . . TGTGCCTGGAGTCCTATCTTGGATTCACCCCTCCACTTT CAWSPILDSPLHF
TRBJ2-1 TRBV7-2 . TRBD2 TGTGCCAGCAGCTTTAAGACTAGCGGGTGGAATGAGCAGTTCTTC CASSFKTSGWNEQFF
TRBJ2-3 TRBV7-2 . . TGTGCCAGCAGCTTAGGGGTGGAAAGCGATACGCAGTATTTT CASSLGVESDTQYF
TRBJ2-3 TRBV11-2 . . TGTGCCAGCAGCTTAGCCCTAGGGGGGCCCACAGATACGCAGTATTTT CASSLALGGPTDTQYF
TRBJ2-5 TRBV7-8 . . TGTGCCAGCAGCTTAGAGTACGGTCGGGAGACCCAGTACTTC CASSLEYGRETQYF
TRBJ2-2 TRBV1 . . TGCACCAGCAGCCAATGGACTAGCGGGAGATGTTACACCGGGGAGCTGTTTTTT CTSSQWTSGRCYTGELFF
TRBJ2-7 TRBV4-1 . . TGCGCCAGCAGCCATGGGGCCGGTACCCCCTACGAGCAGTACTTC CASSHGAGTPYEQYF
TRBJ2-5 TRBV14 . . TGTGCCAGCAGCCAAGATATCTCCGGGACCCAGTACTTC CASSQDISGTQYF
TRBJ2-7 TRBV27 . . TGTGCCAGCAGTTCAGGTCTAGCCTGGGCGAGCTCCTACGAGCAGTACTTC CASSSGLAWASSYEQYF
TRBJ2-3 TRBV4-2 . . TGTGCCAGCAGCCAAGAACGAGGGGGAGTAACAGATACGCAGTATTTT CASSQERGGVTDTQYF
TRBJ2-7 TRBV29-1 once TRBD1 TGCAGCGTTGAAAGGACAGGGGAGCAGTACTTC CSVERTGEQYF
TRBJ1-1 TRBV30 . TRBD1 TGTGCCTGGGACAGGGTGGTCACTGAAGCTTTCTTT CAWDRVVTEAFF
TRBJ2-3 TRBV18 . . TGTGCCAGCTCACCATTGACGGCTAGCACAGATACGCAGTATTTT CASSPLTASTDTQYF
TRBJ1-2 TRBV19 . . TGTGCCAGTAGTATAAGGGACAACAACTATGGCTACACCTTC CASSIRDNNYGYTF
TRBJ2-5 TRBV7-2 . . TGTGCCAGCAGCTTAAACGGGGCGGGATATCAAGAGACCCAGTACTTC CASSLNGAGYQETQYF